This T cell receptor (beta chain) is from a study of cytomegalovirus exposure and HLA in healthy donors. General study results and limits: Among TCR beta chains, those listed as cytomegalovirus-associated numbered under 200.

Data came from immunoSEQ multiplex PCR; TCRdb stores just in-frame clones and leaves some out. This table holds 60,000 to 75,000 clones, more than 85% found once. Germline V gives CDR1 SGHKS, CDR2 YYEKEE (reference sequence). V dropped 0 bases and J dropped 5; count of bases not matched to a gene: 7. The CDR3 has 15 residues. Turning to this clone: Its target is unknown.

The donors belonged to the approximately 120-subject validation cohort, separate from the roughly 710-subject first cohort. Sequences were obtained from PBMCs. V gene TRBV5-5 combines with J gene TRBJ1-2; TRBD1 matches 7 bases. This TCR was recovered from a woman under 30 in good health and CMV-seropositive. The CDR3 sequence: CASSLGPGQLYGYTF. The CDR3 DNA reads TGTGCCAGCAGCTTGGGGCCGGGACAGCTGTATGGCTACACCTTC.